This T cell receptor (beta chain) originates from a study of blood T cell repertoires in COVID-19. Study-level information: Spain, Italy and the United States supplied samples that represented acute and convalescent COVID-19.

The germline V gene has CDR1 MNHEY and CDR2 SVGAGI. The CDR3 extends over 13 amino acids. Trimming cost V 6 bases and J 7 bases, with 15 bases left between them. Original processing methods: For nucleated cells, counts were estimated from reference gene primer amplification. Sequencing was performed with immunoSEQ multiplex PCR; in TCRdb, only in-frame clones are kept and a portion is missing. That table supplies the V and J calls and clone size; D and trimming were determined from the DNA. The sample has about 190,000 clones, 88% seen once. The chain has TRBV6-5 and TRBJ1-1; D is possibly TRBD1 (5 bases). The sequence was collected from a young man with active or convalescent COVID-19. Material: peripheral blood. The DNA of the CDR3 is TGTGCCAGCAGCGGGCCCGCAGGGATTGAAGCTTTCTTT. It yields the protein CASSGPAGIEAFF.